This T cell receptor (beta chain) came from a study of OX40 agonist ivuxolimab in advanced cancers. At the level of the whole study: Ivuxolimab was an agonistic, fully human IgG2 monoclonal antibody directed against OX40 (CD134), a costimulatory receptor. Intravenous ivuxolimab was administered to patients every 2 weeks at six dose levels: 0.01, 0.1, 0.3, 1.5, 3 and 10 mg/kg. Of the roughly 52 patients in dose escalation, 19 had hepatocellular carcinoma, roughly 15 had melanoma, 9 had renal cell carcinoma and 9 had head and neck cancer. The dose-escalation cohort was roughly 87% male with a mean age of roughly 62 years, ranging from about 23 to 85. Prior anti-PD-1, anti-PD-L1 or anti-CTLA-4 therapy was permitted, and checkpoint inhibitors had been received by approximately 39% of dose-escalation patients. Partial responses occurred in three dose-escalation patients: two with cutaneous melanoma and one with hepatocellular carcinoma. Peripheral TCRbeta sequencing was intended to test whether TCR sequence diversity was altered and clonal T-cell expansion was caused by ivuxolimab. The monotherapy dose-escalation portion (N = 52 patients) of the phase I ivuxolimab trial is reported in the paper. General study outcomes and caveats: At doses of 0.1 to 3.0 mg/kg, clonal expansion of both CD4+ and CD8+ T cells in blood was seen between baseline and week 6. Low levels of normalized T-cell clonal expansion were also seen in some nonresponding patients. Which antigens the clonally expanded peripheral T cells were specific for was not determined. After ivuxolimab, CD8+ T cells had more expanded clones than CD4+ T cells on average. In the 0.1-3.0 mg/kg groups, partial responders were among the patients with the lowest normalized peripheral clonal expansion, particularly in CD8+ T cells.

CDR1 and CDR2 (GTSNPN, SVGIG) derive from the germline V gene (reference sequence). Counted from cysteine to phenylalanine, this CDR3 has 14 amino acids. The sequence is cut down to CDR3 DNA, 42 bases in frame from base 1. The V end gives up 3 bases and the J end 0 bases, leaving 3 bases in the junction not matched to a gene. As regards this clone: The clone's antigen remains unknown. No much larger clonotype is one base removed from it; base qualities were not supplied.

The trial excluded patients who had a history of autoimmune disease or who were on systemic immunosuppression. In every dose cohort, peripheral blood was drawn for TCR sequencing at baseline, cycle 4 day 1, and cycle 7 day 1. The samples were drawn from a first-in-human, open-label, multicenter phase I dose-escalation trial of ivuxolimab. The trial enrolled adults with locally advanced or metastatic head and neck squamous cell, hepatocellular, melanoma or renal cell carcinoma. CD4+ and CD8+ T cells were sorted separately from peripheral blood before TCR sequencing. To sequence the TCRbeta CDR3 region, genomic DNA was isolated from the sorted cells. The immunoSEQ Assay was used for sequencing of TCRbeta CDR3 regions. The clones in this table, taken by TCRdb from immuneACCESS, are in-frame only. Not every clone is retained; where verified, under half of the shortfall comes from an unresolved V gene, and the cause of the rest is unknown. In this sample the table shows about 33,000 clones, about 80% of which occur a single time. Around 25% of the sample is taken by the ten largest.

The sample consisted of CD4+ or CD8+ T cells sorted from blood, taken in a trial of the OX40 agonist ivuxolimab. The V gene is TRBV30 and the J gene is TRBJ2-3, with 7 central nucleotides matching TRBD2. This sequence originates from an adult with an advanced solid tumor such as melanoma, head and neck, liver or kidney cancer. The nucleotide sequence reads TGTGCCTGGAGCTGGGGGGGGAGCACAGATACGCAGTATTTT. Translated, this is CAWSWGGSTDTQYF. This CDR3, with the reference TRBV30 and TRBJ2-3 proteins standing in past its ends, gives the full variable domain SQTIHQWPATLVQPVGSPLSLECTVEGTSNPNLYWYRQAAGRGLQLLFYSVGIGQISSEVPQNLSASRPQDRQFILSSKKLLLSDSGFYLCAWSWGGSTDTQYFGPGTRLTVL.